Given below is one TCR beta chain in context. The target antigen is unknown. This sample was taken from a study of OX40 agonist ivuxolimab in advanced cancers. Looking at the study overall: Ivuxolimab, an antibody acting as an agonist of OX40 (CD134), was used to treat patients. General study results and limits: Low normalized T-cell clonal expansion was additionally recorded for some nonresponders.

V was pared by 4 bases and J by 1 base, with 10 bases between. Germline lookup yields CDR1 MGHRA and CDR2 YSYEKL. CDR3 length: 14 amino acids. Generated by immunoSEQ multiplex PCR, the TCRdb table keeps only in-frame clones and is missing some. The repertoire holds fewer than 20,000 clones, with approximately 78% as singletons. Systemic immunosuppression or autoimmune disease history was grounds to exclude patients. Blood sampling was done at baseline, cycle 4 day 1, and cycle 7 day 1. This sequence originates from an adult with an advanced solid tumor such as melanoma, head and neck, liver or kidney cancer. This chain connects TRBV4-1 to TRBJ2-5; no clear D gene. The starting material was CD4+ or CD8+ T cells sorted from blood, obtained in a trial of the OX40 agonist ivuxolimab. Written as DNA, the CDR3 is TGCGCCAGCAGCCCAGGCCCTCTCCAAGAGACCCAGTACTTC. The encoded protein is CASSPGPLQETQYF.